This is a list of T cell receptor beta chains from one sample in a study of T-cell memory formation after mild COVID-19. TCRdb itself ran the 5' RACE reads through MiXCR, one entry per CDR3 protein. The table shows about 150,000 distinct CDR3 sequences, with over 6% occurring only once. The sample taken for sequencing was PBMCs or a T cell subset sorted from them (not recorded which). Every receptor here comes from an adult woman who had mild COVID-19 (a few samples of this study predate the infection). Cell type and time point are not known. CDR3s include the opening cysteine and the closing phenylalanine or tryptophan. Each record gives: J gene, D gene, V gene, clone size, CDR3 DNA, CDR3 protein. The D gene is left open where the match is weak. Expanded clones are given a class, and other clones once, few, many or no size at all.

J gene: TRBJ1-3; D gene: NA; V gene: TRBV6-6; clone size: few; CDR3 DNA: TGTGCCAGCAGTTACTTAAAGGGACGGGGACTGAACTCTGGAAACACCATATATTTT; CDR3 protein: CASSYLKGRGLNSGNTIYF
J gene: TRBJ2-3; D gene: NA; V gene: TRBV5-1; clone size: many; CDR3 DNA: TGCGCCAGCAGCTTGGCCGCCCCAGCTAGCACAGATGCACAGTATTTT; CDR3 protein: CASSLAAPASTDAQYF
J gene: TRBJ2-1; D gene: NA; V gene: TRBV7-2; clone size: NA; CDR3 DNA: TGTGCCAGCAGCTTCGGACTGAGTGGCAATGAGCAGTTCTTC; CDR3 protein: CASSFGLSGNEQFF
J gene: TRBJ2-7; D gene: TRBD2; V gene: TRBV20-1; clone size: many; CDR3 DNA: TGCAGTGCCTCCCGGGACTATAATTGGGGCGAGCAGTACTTC; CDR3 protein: CSASRDYNWGEQYF
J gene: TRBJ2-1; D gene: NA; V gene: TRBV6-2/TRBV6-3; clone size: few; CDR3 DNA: TGTGCCAGCAGTCGAAACTACAATGAGCAGTTCTTC; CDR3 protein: CASSRNYNEQFF
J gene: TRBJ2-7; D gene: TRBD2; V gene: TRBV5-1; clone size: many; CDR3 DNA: TGCGCCAGCAGCCCACGGACTAGTGTCTACGAGCAGTACTTC; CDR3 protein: CASSPRTSVYEQYF
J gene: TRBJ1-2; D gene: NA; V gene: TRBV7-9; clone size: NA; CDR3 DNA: TGTGCCAGCAGCCGGGGTCAGGCTAACTATGGCTACACCTTC; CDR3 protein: CASSRGQANYGYTF
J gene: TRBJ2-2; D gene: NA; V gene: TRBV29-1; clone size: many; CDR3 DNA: TGCAGCGTTGCCGAGGCGGCAACGAACACCGGGGAGCTGTTTTTT; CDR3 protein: CSVAEAATNTGELFF
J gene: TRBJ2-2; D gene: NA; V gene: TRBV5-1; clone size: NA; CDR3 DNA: TGCGCCAGCAGCTTGGACGGGGCCGGGGAGCTGTTTTTT; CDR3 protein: CASSLDGAGELFF
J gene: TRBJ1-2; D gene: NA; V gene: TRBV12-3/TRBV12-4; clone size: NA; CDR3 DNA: TGTGCCAGCAGTTTCGTAAGGCGACCTGGGAGGTTC; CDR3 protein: CASSFVRRPGRF
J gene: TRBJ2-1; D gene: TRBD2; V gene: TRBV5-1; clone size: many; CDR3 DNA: TGCGCCAGCAGCTTGGTTGGGTCCGGGACTAGCGGGGGCGAGCAGTTCTTC; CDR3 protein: CASSLVGSGTSGGEQFF
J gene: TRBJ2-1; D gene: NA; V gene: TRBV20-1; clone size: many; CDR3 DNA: TGCCCAAGACGTATCAATGAAGAGCAGTTCTTC; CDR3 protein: CPRRINEEQFF
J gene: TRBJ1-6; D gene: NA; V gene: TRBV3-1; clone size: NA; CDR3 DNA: TGTGCCAGCAGCCCTAAATCAGGCCAGGGCCGGAATTCACCCCTCCACTTT; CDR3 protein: CASSPKSGQGRNSPLHF
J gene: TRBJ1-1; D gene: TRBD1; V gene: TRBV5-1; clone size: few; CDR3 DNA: TGCGCCAGCAGCTTGCAGACAGGGAACATGAACACTGAAGCTTTCTTT; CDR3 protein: CASSLQTGNMNTEAFF
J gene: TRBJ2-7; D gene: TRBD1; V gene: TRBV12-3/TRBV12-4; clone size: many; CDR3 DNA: TGTGCCAGCAGTTTGCTGGGACAGGGACTGGGGGAGCAGTACTTC; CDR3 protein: CASSLLGQGLGEQYF
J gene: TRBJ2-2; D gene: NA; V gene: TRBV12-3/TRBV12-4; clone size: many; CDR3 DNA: TGTGCCAGCAGTTTAAGTCAGAACACCGGGGAGCTGTTTTTT; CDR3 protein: CASSLSQNTGELFF
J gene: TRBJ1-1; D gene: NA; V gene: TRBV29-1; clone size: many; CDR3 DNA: TGCAGCGTTGCGGATGGCCCTCATAACACTGAAGCTTTCTTT; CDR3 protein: CSVADGPHNTEAFF
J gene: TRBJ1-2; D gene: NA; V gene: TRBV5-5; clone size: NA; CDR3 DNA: TGTGCCAGCAGCCCTAAAAGGACGGGGAACAACTATGGCTACACCTTC; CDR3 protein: CASSPKRTGNNYGYTF
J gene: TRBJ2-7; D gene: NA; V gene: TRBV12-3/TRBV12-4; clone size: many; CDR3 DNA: TGTGCCAGCAGTTTATCTGGGGGCGAGCAGTACTTC; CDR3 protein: CASSLSGGEQYF
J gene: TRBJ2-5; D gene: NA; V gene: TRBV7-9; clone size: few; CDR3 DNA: TGTGCCAGCAGCCTGGGGCTAGGGGAGACCCAGTACTTC; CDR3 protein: CASSLGLGETQYF
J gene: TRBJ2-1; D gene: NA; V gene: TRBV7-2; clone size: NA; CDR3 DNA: TGTGCCAGCAGCTTGGGGGTTAGCAGTGAGCAGTTCTTC; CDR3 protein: CASSLGVSSEQFF
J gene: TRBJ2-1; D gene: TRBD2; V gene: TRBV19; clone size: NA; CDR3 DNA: TGTGCCAGTACCCGGCGGCCCCCTAGCGGGAGCTCCTACAATGAGCAGTTCTTC; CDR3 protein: CASTRRPPSGSSYNEQFF
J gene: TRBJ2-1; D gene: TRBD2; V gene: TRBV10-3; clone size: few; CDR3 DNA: TGTGCCATCGGCCGAGGGACTAGCGGGGGCGCCCGGCGCAACAATGAGCAGTTCTTC; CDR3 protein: CAIGRGTSGGARRNNEQFF
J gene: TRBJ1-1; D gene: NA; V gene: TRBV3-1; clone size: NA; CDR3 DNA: TGTGCCAGCAGCCGGGTACAGGGTAACACTGAAGCTTTCTTT; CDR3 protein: CASSRVQGNTEAFF
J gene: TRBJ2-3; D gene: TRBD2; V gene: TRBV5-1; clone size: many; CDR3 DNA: TGCGCCAGCAGCCGGGGACTAGCGGGGCAAGCCGCCACAGATACGCAGTATTTT; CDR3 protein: CASSRGLAGQAATDTQYF
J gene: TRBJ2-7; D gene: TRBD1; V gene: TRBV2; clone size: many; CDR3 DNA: TGTGCCAGCAGCGGGACAGTATCCTACGAGCAGTACTTC; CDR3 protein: CASSGTVSYEQYF
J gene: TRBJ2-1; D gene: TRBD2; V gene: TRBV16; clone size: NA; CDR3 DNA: TGTGCCAGCAGCCAATCGCTCGCTAGCGGGAGGGGTTACAATGAGCAGTTCTTC; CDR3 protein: CASSQSLASGRGYNEQFF
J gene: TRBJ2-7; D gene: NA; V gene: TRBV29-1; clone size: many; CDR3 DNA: TGCAGCGTTTCGACAGGAGCCTACGAGCAGTACTTC; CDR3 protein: CSVSTGAYEQYF
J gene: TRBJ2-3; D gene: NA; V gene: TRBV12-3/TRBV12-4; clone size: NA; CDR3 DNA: TGTGCCAGCAGTTTTCAGGAAGGGCAGTATTTT; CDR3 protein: CASSFQEGQYF
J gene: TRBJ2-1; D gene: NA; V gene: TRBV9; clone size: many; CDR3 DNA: TGTGCCAGCAGTCTCAGTACCAACTCCTACAATGAGCAGTTCTTC; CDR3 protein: CASSLSTNSYNEQFF
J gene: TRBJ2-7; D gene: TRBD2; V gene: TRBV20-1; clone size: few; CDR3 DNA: TGCAGTGCTAGGAGGGGACTAGCGCCAGGGGACGCCTACGAGCAGTACTTC; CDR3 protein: CSARRGLAPGDAYEQYF
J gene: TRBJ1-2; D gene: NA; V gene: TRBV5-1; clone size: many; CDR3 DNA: TGCGCCAGCAGCCGGATCGGTGATGGCTACACCTTC; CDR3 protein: CASSRIGDGYTF
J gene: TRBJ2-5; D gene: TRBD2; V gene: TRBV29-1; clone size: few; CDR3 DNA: TGCAGCCATAGCGGGTCCCTCCAAGAGACCCAGTACTTC; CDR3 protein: CSHSGSLQETQYF
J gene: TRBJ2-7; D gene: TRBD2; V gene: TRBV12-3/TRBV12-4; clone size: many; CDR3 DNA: TGTGCCAGCAGGCTACTAGCGGGAGTAGGCTACGAGCAGTACTTC; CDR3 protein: CASRLLAGVGYEQYF
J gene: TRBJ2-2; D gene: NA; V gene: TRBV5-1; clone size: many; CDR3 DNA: TGCGCCAGCAGCTTCTCCGGGACTAACACCGGGGAGCTGTTTTTT; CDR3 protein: CASSFSGTNTGELFF
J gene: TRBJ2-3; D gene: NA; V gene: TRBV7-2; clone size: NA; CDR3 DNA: TGTGCCAGCAGCCGACTAGTCGCGGATACGCAGTATTTT; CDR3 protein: CASSRLVADTQYF
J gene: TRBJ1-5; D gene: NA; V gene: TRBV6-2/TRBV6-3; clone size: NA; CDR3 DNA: TGTGCCAGCCACCCCTTCGGTGGCCAGCCCCAGCATTTT; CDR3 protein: CASHPFGGQPQHF
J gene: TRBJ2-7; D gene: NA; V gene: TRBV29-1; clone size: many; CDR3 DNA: TGCAGCGTTGGCCCGCGTACCGGATACGAGCAGTACTTC; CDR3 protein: CSVGPRTGYEQYF
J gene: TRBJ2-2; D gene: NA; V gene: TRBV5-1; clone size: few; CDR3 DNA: TGCGCCAGCAGTAGTCTAGCGAACGCGAACACCGGGGAGCTGTTTTTT; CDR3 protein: CASSSLANANTGELFF
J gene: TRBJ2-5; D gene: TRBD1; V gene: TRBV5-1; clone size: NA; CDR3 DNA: TGCGCCAGCAGCTTGATGGCCAAGGACAGGGATGGAGGGGAGACCCAGTACTTC; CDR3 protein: CASSLMAKDRDGGETQYF
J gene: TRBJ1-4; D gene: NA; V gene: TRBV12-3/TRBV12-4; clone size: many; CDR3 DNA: TGTGCCAGCAATTTTGTGGGGCGAGGTGAAAAACTGTTTTTT; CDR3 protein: CASNFVGRGEKLFF
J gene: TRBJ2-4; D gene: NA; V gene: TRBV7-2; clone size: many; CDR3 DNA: TGTGCCAGCAGCTTACGTAGTGGGGCAGGAAAAAACATTCAGTACTTC; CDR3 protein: CASSLRSGAGKNIQYF
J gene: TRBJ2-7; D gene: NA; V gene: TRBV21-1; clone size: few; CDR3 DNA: TGTGCCAGCAGCAAAAGAAGGCAGTACTTC; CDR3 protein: CASSKRRQYF
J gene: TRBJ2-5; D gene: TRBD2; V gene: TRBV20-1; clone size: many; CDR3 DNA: TGCAGTGCTAGAGGGTCGGGACTAGCGGGGGGGCCCCAGTACTTC; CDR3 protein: CSARGSGLAGGPQYF
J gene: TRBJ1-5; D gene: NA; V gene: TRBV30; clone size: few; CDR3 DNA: TGTGCCTGGAGTAAAGACGGGACCGATAATCAGCCCCAGCATTTT; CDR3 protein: CAWSKDGTDNQPQHF
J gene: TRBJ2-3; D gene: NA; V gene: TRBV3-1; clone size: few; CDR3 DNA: TGTGCCAGCAGCCAAGAGGTTCCAGATACGCAGTATTTT; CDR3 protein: CASSQEVPDTQYF
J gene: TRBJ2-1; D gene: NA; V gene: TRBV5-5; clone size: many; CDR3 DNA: TGTGCCAGCAGCTTGGGGGCGCGAACGGGAAATGAGCAGTTCTTC; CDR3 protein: CASSLGARTGNEQFF
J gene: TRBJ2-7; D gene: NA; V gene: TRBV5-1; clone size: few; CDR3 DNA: TGCGCCAGCAGCCCGGGGCCGAGCTCCTACGAGCAGTACTTC; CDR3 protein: CASSPGPSSYEQYF
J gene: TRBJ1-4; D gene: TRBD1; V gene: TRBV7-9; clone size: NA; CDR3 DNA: TGTGCCAGCAGCTTAGAATTCGGACAGGGCCTCAAGCCCGGGGATGAAAAACTGTTTTTT; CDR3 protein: CASSLEFGQGLKPGDEKLFF
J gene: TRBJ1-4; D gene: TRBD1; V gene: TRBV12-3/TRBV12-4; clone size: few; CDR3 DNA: TGTGCCAGCAGCATGGGGACAGGGGGCGTTGGAAAACTGTTTTTT; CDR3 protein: CASSMGTGGVGKLFF
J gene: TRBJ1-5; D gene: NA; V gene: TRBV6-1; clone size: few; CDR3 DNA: TGTGCCAGCAGTGGGGCAGGGACCGTCTTGGGTCAGCCCCAGCATTTT; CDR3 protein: CASSGAGTVLGQPQHF
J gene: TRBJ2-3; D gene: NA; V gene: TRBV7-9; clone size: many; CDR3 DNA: TGTGCCAGCAGCCCGAAAGGCAGATTCACAGATACGCAGTATTTT; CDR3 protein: CASSPKGRFTDTQYF
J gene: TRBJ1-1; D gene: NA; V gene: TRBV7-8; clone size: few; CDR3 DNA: TGTGCCAGCAGCTTTCCCCCTGATGAAGCTTTCTTT; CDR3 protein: CASSFPPDEAFF
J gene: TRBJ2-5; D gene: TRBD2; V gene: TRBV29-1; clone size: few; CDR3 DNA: TGCAGCGTTGATCCTAGCGGGACAAAGACCCAGTACTTC; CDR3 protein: CSVDPSGTKTQYF